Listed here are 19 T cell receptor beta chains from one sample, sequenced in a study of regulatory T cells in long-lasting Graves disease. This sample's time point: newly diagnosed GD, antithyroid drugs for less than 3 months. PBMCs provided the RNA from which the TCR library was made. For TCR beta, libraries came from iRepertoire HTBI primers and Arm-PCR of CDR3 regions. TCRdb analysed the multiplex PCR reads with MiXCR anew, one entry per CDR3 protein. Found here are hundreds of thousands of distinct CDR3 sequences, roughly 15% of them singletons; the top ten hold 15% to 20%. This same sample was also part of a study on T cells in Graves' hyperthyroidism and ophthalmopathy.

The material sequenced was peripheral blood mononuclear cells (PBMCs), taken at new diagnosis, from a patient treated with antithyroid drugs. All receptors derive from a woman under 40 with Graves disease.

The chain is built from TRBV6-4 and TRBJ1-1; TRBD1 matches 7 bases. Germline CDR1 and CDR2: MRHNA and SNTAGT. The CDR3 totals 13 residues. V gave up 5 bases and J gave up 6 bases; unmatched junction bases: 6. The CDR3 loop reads CASSLTGRSEAFF. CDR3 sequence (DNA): TGTGCCAGCAGTTTGACAGGGCGCTCTGAAGCTTTCTTT.

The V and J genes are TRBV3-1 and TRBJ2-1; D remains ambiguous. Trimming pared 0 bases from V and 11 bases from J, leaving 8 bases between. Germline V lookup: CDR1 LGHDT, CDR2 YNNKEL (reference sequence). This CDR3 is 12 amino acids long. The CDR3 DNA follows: TGTGCCAGCAGCCAAGAGGAAGCCCAGCAGTTCTTC. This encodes CASSQEEAQQFF.

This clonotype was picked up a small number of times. The CDR3 region is CASRPSGSGTGELFF. The CDR3 nucleotides read TGCGCCAGCAGGCCTAGCGGGAGTGGTACCGGGGAGCTGTTTTTT. V is TRBV5-1 and J is TRBJ2-2; 10 positions match TRBD2. The V and J ends lost 5 bases and 5 bases, in that order; junction bases with no gene match: 6. Germline V CDR1 and CDR2: SGHRS, YFSETQ. The CDR3 is made up of 15 amino acids.

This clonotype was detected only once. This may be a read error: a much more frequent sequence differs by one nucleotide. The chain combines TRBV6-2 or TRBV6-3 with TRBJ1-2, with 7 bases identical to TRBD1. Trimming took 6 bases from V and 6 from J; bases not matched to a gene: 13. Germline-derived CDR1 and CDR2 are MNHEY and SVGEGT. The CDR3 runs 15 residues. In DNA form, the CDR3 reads TGTGCCAGCAGGAACCTTCAGGGGGGAAACCATGGCTACACCTTC. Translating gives CASRNLQGGNHGYTF.

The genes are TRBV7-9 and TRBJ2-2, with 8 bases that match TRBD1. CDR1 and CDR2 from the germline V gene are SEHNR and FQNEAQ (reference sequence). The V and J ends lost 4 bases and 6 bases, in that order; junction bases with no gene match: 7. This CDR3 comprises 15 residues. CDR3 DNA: TGTGCCAGCAGCTCTGACAGGGGTCCGGCCGGGGAGCTGTTTTTT. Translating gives CASSSDRGPAGELFF.

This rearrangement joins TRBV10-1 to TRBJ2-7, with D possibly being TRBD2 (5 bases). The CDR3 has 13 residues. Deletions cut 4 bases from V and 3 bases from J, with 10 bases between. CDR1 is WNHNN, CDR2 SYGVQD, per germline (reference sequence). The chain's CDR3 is CASSAVASYEQYF. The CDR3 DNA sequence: TGCGCCAGCAGTGCAGTAGCGAGCTACGAGCAGTACTTC.

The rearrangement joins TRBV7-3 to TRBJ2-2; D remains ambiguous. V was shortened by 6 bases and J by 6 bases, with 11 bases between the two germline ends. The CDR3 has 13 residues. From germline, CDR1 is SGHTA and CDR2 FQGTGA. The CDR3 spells CASRPGPAGELFF. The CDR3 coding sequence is TGTGCCAGCAGGCCGGGCCCGGCCGGGGAGCTGTTTTTT.

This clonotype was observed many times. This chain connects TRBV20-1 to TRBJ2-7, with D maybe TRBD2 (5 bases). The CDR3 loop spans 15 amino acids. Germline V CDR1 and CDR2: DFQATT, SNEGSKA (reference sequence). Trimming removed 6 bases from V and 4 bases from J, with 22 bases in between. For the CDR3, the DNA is TGCAGTGCGGAGATCAAGTCCGGACTGAAGTACGAGCAGTACTTC. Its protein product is CSAEIKSGLKYEQYF.

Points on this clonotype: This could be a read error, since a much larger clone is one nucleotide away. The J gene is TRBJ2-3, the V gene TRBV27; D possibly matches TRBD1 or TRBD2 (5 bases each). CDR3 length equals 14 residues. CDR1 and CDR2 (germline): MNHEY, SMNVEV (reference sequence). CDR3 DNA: TGTGCCAGCAGTTTTTTGGGGGAGTCAGATACGCGGTATTTT. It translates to CASSFLGESDTRYF.

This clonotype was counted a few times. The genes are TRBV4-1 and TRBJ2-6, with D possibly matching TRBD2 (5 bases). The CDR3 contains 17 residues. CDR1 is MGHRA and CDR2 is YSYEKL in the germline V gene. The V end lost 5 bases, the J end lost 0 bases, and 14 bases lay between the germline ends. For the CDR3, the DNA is TGCGCCAGCAGCGAGGTGGAGGTCGGCTCTGGGGCCAACGTCCTGACTTTC. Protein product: CASSEVEVGSGANVLTF.

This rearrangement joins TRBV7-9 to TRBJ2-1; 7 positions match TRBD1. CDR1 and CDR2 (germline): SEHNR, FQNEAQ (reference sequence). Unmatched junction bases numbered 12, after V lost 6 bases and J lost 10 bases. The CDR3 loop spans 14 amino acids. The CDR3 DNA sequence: TGTGCCAGCAGTTATCGACAGGGCTTTGGGGAGCAGTTCTTC. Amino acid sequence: CASSYRQGFGEQFF. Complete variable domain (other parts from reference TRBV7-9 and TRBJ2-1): DTGVSQNPRHKITKRGQNVTFRCDPISEHNRLYWYRQTLGQGPEFLTYFQNEAQLEKSRLLSDRFSAERPKGSFSTLEIQRTEQGDSAMYLCASSYRQGFGEQFFGPGTRLTVL.

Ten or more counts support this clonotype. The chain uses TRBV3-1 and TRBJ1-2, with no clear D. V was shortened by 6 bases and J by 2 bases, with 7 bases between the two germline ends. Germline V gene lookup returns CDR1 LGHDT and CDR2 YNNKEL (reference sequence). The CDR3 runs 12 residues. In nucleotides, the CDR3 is TGTGCCAGCAGTCTACAAAACTATGGCTACACCTTC. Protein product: CASSLQNYGYTF. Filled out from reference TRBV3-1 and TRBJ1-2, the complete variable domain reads DTAVSQTPKYLVTQMGNDKSIKCEQNLGHDTMYWYKQDSKKFLKIMFSYNNKELIINETVPNRFSPKSPDKAHLNLHINSLELGDSAVYFCASSLQNYGYTFGSGTRLTVV.

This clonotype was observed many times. The CDR3 here is CASEGSYPSGKNIQYF. The DNA for the CDR3 is TGTGCCAGCGAGGGTAGTTATCCTTCGGGCAAAAACATTCAGTACTTC. The genes are TRBV28 and TRBJ2-4, with D possibly matching TRBD2 (5 bases). Trimming shortened V by 8 bases and J by 3 bases, and 20 bases separated the two germline ends. CDR1 and CDR2 (germline): MDHEN, SYDVKM. The CDR3 is 16 residues long.

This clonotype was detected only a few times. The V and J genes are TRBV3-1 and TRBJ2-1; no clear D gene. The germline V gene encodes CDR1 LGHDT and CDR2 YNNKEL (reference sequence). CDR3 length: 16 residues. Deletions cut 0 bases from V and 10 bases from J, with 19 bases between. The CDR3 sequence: CASSQDRGVGVWEQFF. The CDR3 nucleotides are TGTGCCAGCAGCCAAGATCGTGGAGTTGGGGTATGGGAGCAGTTCTTC.

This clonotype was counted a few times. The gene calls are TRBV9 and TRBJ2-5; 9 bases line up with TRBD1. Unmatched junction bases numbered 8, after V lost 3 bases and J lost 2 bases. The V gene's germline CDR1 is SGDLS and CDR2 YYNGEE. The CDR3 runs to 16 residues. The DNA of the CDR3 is TGTGCCAGCAGCGGACCGGGACAGGGAGAACAAGAGACCCAGTACTTC. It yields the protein CASSGPGQGEQETQYF.

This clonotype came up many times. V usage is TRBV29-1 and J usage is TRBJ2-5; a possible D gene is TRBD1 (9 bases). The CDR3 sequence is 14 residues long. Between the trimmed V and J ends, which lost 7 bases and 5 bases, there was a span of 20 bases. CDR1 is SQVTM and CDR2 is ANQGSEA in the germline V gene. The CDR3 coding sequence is TGCAGCGCGGGAGGGGGACAGGGAAGGGAGACCCAGTACTTC. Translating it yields CSAGGGQGRETQYF.

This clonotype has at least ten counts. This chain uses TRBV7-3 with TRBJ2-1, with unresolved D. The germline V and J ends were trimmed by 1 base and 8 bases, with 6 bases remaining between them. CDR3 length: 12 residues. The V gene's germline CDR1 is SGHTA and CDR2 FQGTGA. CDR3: CASSLSSDEQFF. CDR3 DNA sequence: TGTGCCAGCAGCTTAAGCAGCGATGAGCAGTTCTTC.

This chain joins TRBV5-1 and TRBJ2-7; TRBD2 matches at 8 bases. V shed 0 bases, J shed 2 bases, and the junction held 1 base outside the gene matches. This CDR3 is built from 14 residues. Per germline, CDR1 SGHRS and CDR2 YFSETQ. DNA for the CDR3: TGCGCCAGCAGCTTGGCAGCGGGGGCCTACGAGCAGTACTTC. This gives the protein CASSLAAGAYEQYF.

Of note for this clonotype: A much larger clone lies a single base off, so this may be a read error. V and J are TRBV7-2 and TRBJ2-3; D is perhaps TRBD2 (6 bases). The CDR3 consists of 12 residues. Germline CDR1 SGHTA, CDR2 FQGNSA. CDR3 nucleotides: TGTGCCAGCAGTCGGGACTTTGATACGCGGTATTTT. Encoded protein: CASSRDFDTRYF.